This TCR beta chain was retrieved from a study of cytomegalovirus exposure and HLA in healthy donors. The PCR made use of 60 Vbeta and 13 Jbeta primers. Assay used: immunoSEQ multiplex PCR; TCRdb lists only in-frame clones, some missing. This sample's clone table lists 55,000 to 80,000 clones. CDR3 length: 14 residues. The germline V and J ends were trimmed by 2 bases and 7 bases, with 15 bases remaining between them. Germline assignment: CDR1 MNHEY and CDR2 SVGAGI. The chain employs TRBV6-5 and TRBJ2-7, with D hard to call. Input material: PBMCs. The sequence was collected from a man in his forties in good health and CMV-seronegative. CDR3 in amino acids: CASSYDSSVGEQYF. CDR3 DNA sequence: TGTGCCAGCAGTTACGACTCCTCCGTGGGTGAGCAGTACTTC.